This T cell receptor beta chain was retrieved from a study of cytomegalovirus exposure and HLA in healthy donors. Overall study: The 550 to 700 first-cohort repertoires and the 100 to 150 validation repertoires shared the same platform, a later analysis reported. Study-wide points: Usually a TCR sequence was rare, but some public TCRs were found in many donors. Subsequent analysis found a tendency for first-cohort TCR clusters to co-occur within the approximately 130 validation repertoires.

A remark on this clone: Its antigen is not known.

Separate from the roughly 700-subject first cohort was the approximately 120-subject validation cohort, to which the donors belonged. Assay: immunoSEQ multiplex PCR; the TCRdb copy retains only in-frame clones and omits some. The table has roughly 250,000 clones, approximately 86% seen once. Germline V gene sequence: CDR1 SQVTM, CDR2 ANQGSEA. V dropped 6 bases and J dropped 2; count of bases not matched to a gene: 4. The CDR3 loop spans 13 amino acids. The receptor was isolated from a young woman in good health and CMV-seropositive. The V call is TRBV29-1, the J call TRBJ2-7; TRBD2 matches 10 bases. The sequencing sample was made of PBMCs. CDR3 sequence reads: CSVLSGRTYEQYF. CDR3 bases: TGCAGCGTCCTTAGCGGGAGGACCTACGAGCAGTACTTC.